A selection of T cell receptor beta chains follows, all from one sample in a study of T cells in Graves' hyperthyroidism and ophthalmopathy. MiXCR was run by TCRdb on the multiplex PCR reads, yielding one entry per CDR3 protein. The data contain roughly 640,000 distinct CDR3 sequences, more than 15% of them seen just once; the ten biggest clones take up under 3.5%. Sequencing was done on a sample of blood. The receptors stem from a middle-aged woman with Graves' ophthalmopathy. CDR3s include the opening cysteine and the closing phenylalanine or tryptophan. The D gene is left open where the match is weak. Size values are once, few and many counts, or a class for expanded clones, and some rows have none.

J gene,clone size,D gene,V gene,CDR3 DNA,CDR3 protein
TRBJ1-2,few,TRBD1,TRBV29-1,TGCAGCGTGCCTGGGGGACAGGCGGTGGGGGGCTACACCTTC,CSVPGGQAVGGYTF
TRBJ2-7,many,TRBD1,TRBV20-1,TGCAGTCCCCGTCCCCTCCGGACAGGCTCCTACGAGCAGTACTTC,CSPRPLRTGSYEQYF
TRBJ2-7,few,TRBD2,TRBV5-1,TGCGCCAGCAGCCGCCTTAGCGGGAGTGGCTACGAGCAGTACTTC,CASSRLSGSGYEQYF
TRBJ1-1,many,TRBD1,TRBV2,TGTGCCAGCCTAGGGACAGGGGCTGAAGCTTTCTTT,CASLGTGAEAFF
TRBJ2-1,few,TRBD1,TRBV27,TGTGCCAGCAGTTTTTTAGCGGGACAGGGGGTGTATGAGCAGTTCTTC,CASSFLAGQGVYEQFF
TRBJ2-7,few,TRBD2,TRBV5-1,TGCGCCAGCAGCCTAGGGACTAGCAGAAACGAGCAGTACTTC,CASSLGTSRNEQYF
TRBJ2-2,few,-,TRBV6-4,TGTGCCAGCAGTGACCAATTACGGACCGACATCGGGGAGCTGTTTTTT,CASSDQLRTDIGELFF
TRBJ2-5,few,TRBD2,TRBV9,TGTGCCAGCAACCCAAGCGGGATCACCCTAGAGACCCAGTACTTC,CASNPSGITLETQYF
TRBJ2-5,many,TRBD2,TRBV6-2/TRBV6-3,TGTGCCAGCAGTTACGGGGGACTAGCGGGTTCTCAAGAGACCCAGTACTTC,CASSYGGLAGSQETQYF
TRBJ2-3,many,-,TRBV2,TGTGCCAGCAGTGACGGCCCGACAAAAACAGATACGCAGTATTTT,CASSDGPTKTDTQYF
TRBJ2-1,few,TRBD2,TRBV18,TGTGCCAGCTCACCCCTAGCGGGGGGAATCGATGAGCAGTTCTTC,CASSPLAGGIDEQFF
TRBJ1-1,few,TRBD1,TRBV11-2,TGTGCCAGCAGCCACGGACAGGCCGACCTATATGAAGCTTTCTTT,CASSHGQADLYEAFF
TRBJ2-5,many,TRBD2,TRBV3-1,TGTGCCAGCAGCCTGACTAGCGTGATGGAGACCCAGTACTTC,CASSLTSVMETQYF
TRBJ2-1,-,TRBD2,TRBV24-1,TGTGCCACCAGTGACTCGATACTAGCGGGAGGCTCCAGCTCCTACAATGAGCAGTTCTTC,CATSDSILAGGSSSYNEQFF
TRBJ1-1,many,-,TRBV6-1,TGTGCCAGCAGCGAGAGACCCATAACCCTGAACACTGAAGCTTTCTTT,CASSERPITLNTEAFF
TRBJ2-5,many,TRBD2,TRBV2,TGTGCCAGCAGTGAGACTAGCGGGAGAGTGGAGACCCAGTACTTC,CASSETSGRVETQYF
TRBJ2-3,-,TRBD2,TRBV9,TGTGCCAGCAGCCCTAGCGGGAGAAGCTATGGCACAGATACGCAGTATTTT,CASSPSGRSYGTDTQYF
TRBJ1-4,many,-,TRBV18,TGTGCCAGCTCATTGAGTACAGCACCAAATGAAAAACTGTTTTTT,CASSLSTAPNEKLFF
TRBJ2-7,few,TRBD2,TRBV6-6,TGTGCCAGCAGTTACTCAGGAGGGGCGGGAGCGACGTCCTACGAGCAGTACTTC,CASSYSGGAGATSYEQYF
TRBJ1-2,many,-,TRBV3-1,TGTGCCAGCAGCCAACAGGATTCCTATGGCTACACCTTC,CASSQQDSYGYTF
TRBJ2-1,many,-,TRBV28,TGTGCCAGTTCAAAGAAGTGGGATGAGCAGTTCTTC,CASSKKWDEQFF
TRBJ2-2,many,-,TRBV2,TGTGCCAGCGCCCGTTTTACCGGGGAGCTGTTTTTT,CASARFTGELFF
TRBJ2-1,many,TRBD2,TRBV7-9,TGTGCCAGCAGCCTTGGACTAGCGGGAGTCTCCGATGAGCAGTTCTTC,CASSLGLAGVSDEQFF
TRBJ2-3,-,-,TRBV6-1,TGTGCCAGCAGTTTTGACGGGTTAGCGGCCACAGATACGCAGTATTTT,CASSFDGLAATDTQYF
TRBJ2-3,few,-,TRBV3-1,TGTGCCAGCAGTAAACCCTCGGGGGGCCCGGGAGATACGCAGTATTTT,CASSKPSGGPGDTQYF
TRBJ1-1,many,-,TRBV5-8,TGTGCCAGCAGCTTGCATGGCGGAGTGGGAGTGCGGGCTTTCTTT,CASSLHGGVGVRAFF
TRBJ2-3,-,-,TRBV11-3,TGTGCCAGCAGCCTCGGGACCTCCCCAAGCACAGATACGCAGTATTTT,CASSLGTSPSTDTQYF
TRBJ2-3,many,-,TRBV7-9,TGTGCCAGCAGCTTAAATTCGGGTCAAACAGATACGCAGTATTTT,CASSLNSGQTDTQYF
TRBJ2-1,many,-,TRBV3-1,TGTGCCAGCAGCCAAGATACCACTTACAATGAGCAGTTCTTC,CASSQDTTYNEQFF
TRBJ2-3,many,-,TRBV28,TGTGCCAGCAGTGCAGGGTACATCCATCCTTTTACAGATACGCAGTATTTT,CASSAGYIHPFTDTQYF
TRBJ2-3,many,-,TRBV28,TGTGCCAGCAGTAAGGGTGCGACAGATACGCAGTATTTT,CASSKGATDTQYF
TRBJ1-1,few,-,TRBV6-5,TGTGCCAGCAGTTCCCGAGGGGGGATGGGGACTGAAGCTTTCTTT,CASSSRGGMGTEAFF
TRBJ1-5,few,-,TRBV6-1,TGTGCCAGCAGCCCTCTGGGGGGTCAGCCCCAGCATTTT,CASSPLGGQPQHF
TRBJ1-2,-,-,TRBV6-2/TRBV6-3,TGTGCCAGCTCTGGTGGCCATGGCTACACCTTC,CASSGGHGYTF
TRBJ1-2,many,TRBD1,TRBV4-1,TGCGCCAGCAGCCCAGAAGGACAGGCGATTTATGGCTACACCTTC,CASSPEGQAIYGYTF
TRBJ1-2,few,-,TRBV19,TGTGCCAGTACGAACCTTGGACTAAACTATGGCTACACCTTC,CASTNLGLNYGYTF
TRBJ2-1,few,-,TRBV7-2,TGTGCCAGCAGCTTAAAGGCGGGGGCGTACAGTGAGCAGTTCTTC,CASSLKAGAYSEQFF
TRBJ2-5,many,-,TRBV11-2,TGTGCCAGCAGCCAGCCTCAAGAGACCCAGTACTTC,CASSQPQETQYF
TRBJ2-2,few,TRBD1,TRBV19,TGTGCCAGTAGTCCAGGCCGGGACAGGGGAAACACCGGGGAGCTGTTTTTT,CASSPGRDRGNTGELFF
TRBJ1-2,-,-,TRBV27,TGTGCCAGCAGTTCTACCGGGACGGAGTATAATGGCTACACCTTC,CASSSTGTEYNGYTF
TRBJ2-1,-,-,TRBV6-5,TGTGCCAGCAGTTACTCCACAGGGTATGAGCAGTTCTTC,CASSYSTGYEQFF
TRBJ2-5,many,-,TRBV7-8,TGTGCCAGCAGCTTAGTGGGTTCCGGAGAGACCCAGTACTTC,CASSLVGSGETQYF
TRBJ2-7,few,-,TRBV27,TGTGCCAGCAGCGATACAGGGCCCCCCTACGAGCAGTACTTC,CASSDTGPPYEQYF
TRBJ2-7,-,TRBD2,TRBV20-1,TGCAGTGCTAGATTCGGGACTAGCGGGAGAGAAGAGCAGTACTTC,CSARFGTSGREEQYF
TRBJ2-1,-,TRBD2,TRBV5-1,TGCGCCAGCAGCTCTAAGCCGGGGGGGGGGTATCGCGACAATGAGCAGTTCTTC,CASSSKPGGGYRDNEQFF
TRBJ2-7,-,TRBD2,TRBV12-3/TRBV12-4,TGTGCCAGCAGTCAGACTAGCGGGAGGTTCTACGAGCAGTACTTC,CASSQTSGRFYEQYF
TRBJ2-5,-,TRBD2,TRBV20-1,TGCAGTGCTAGTGGGCGGGGGGGCCAAGAGACCCAGTACTTC,CSASGRGGQETQYF
TRBJ2-5,-,TRBD2,TRBV14,TGTGCCAGCAGCCAAGGCCTCCTAGCGGGAGCAGAGACCCAGTACTTC,CASSQGLLAGAETQYF
TRBJ2-7,-,-,TRBV10-3,TGTGCCATCAGTGTTGGGGAGTCCTACGAGCGGTACTTC,CAISVGESYERYF
TRBJ2-4,many,-,TRBV7-2,TGTGCCAGCAGCTTGACGGGGAGGCCTGGGAACATTCAGTACTTC,CASSLTGRPGNIQYF
TRBJ1-1,-,TRBD1,TRBV6-9,TGTGCCGGCAGTTACGGCGGACAGGCGTACTCTGAAGCTTTCTTT,CAGSYGGQAYSEAFF
TRBJ1-2,-,-,TRBV27,TGTGCCAGCAGGACAGTTAATGGCTACACCTTC,CASRTVNGYTF